One and the same sample provided the 9 T cell receptor beta chains below, sequenced in a study of cytomegalovirus exposure and HLA in healthy donors. PCR primers comprised 60 Vbeta and 13 Jbeta primers. Clones were read by immunoSEQ multiplex PCR, and TCRdb kept only the in-frame ones, dropping some. Of more than 85,000 clones listed, about four fifths are singletons. The sequencing sample was made of PBMCs. These receptors came from a female donor in good health and CMV-seropositive.

This rearrangement joins TRBV10-3 to TRBJ2-3; no clear D gene. Per the germline V gene, CDR1 is ENHRY and CDR2 is SYGVKD. The CDR3 length is 11 residues. Trimming shortened V by 10 bases and J by 1 base, and 6 bases separated the two germline ends. The CDR3 reads CATRGTDTQYF. CDR3 DNA: TGTGCCACCCGTGGCACAGATACGCAGTATTTT.

The rearrangement links TRBV18 to TRBJ1-3; 9 positions match TRBD1. Germline CDR1 reads KGHSH; CDR2 reads LQKENI. This CDR3 is built from 17 residues. After removal of 5 bases from V and 4 bases from J, the junction contained 12 bases not matched to a gene. CDR3 region: CASSSTGTGTSGNTIYF. In DNA form, the CDR3 reads TGTGCCAGCTCATCGACCGGGACAGGGACCTCGGGAAACACCATATATTTT.

The genes are TRBV10-3 and TRBJ2-3, with 9 bases lining up with TRBD2. CDR1 is ENHRY, CDR2 SYGVKD, per germline. This CDR3 region has 15 residues. With 2 bases clipped from V and 5 bases from J, the junction kept 5 bases outside the gene matches. In nucleotides, the CDR3 is TGTGCCATCAGTGAGCGGCGGGGGGGGATAGATACGCAGTATTTT. Translation: CAISERRGGIDTQYF.

The rearrangement uses TRBV7-6 and TRBJ1-6, with a possible D match to TRBD1 (5 bases). This CDR3 contains 15 residues. Germline V gene sequence: CDR1 SGHVS, CDR2 FNYEAQ. With 5 bases removed from V and 2 bases from J, the gap between germline ends came to 10 bases. CDR3 amino acids: CASSPAGTYNSPLHF. Here the CDR3 DNA reads TGTGCCAGCAGCCCGGCAGGGACCTATAATTCACCCCTCCACTTT.

This rearrangement joins TRBV19 to TRBJ1-3; the match to TRBD1 covers 9 bases. CDR1 and CDR2 from the germline V gene are LNHDA and SQIVND (reference sequence). Germline trimming cut 6 bases from V and 4 bases from J; bases unmatched to any gene: 19. The CDR3 loop spans 19 amino acids. In DNA, the CDR3 is TGTGCCAGTAGCGCAACGCTGGGACAGGGTCGCCCCCACGGAAACACCATATATTTT. The encoded protein is CASSATLGQGRPHGNTIYF.

Only one count was recorded for this clone. This chain links TRBV5-6 with TRBJ2-3; D not certain. Germline values: CDR1 SGHDT, CDR2 YYEEEE. This CDR3 has 15 amino acids. The ends were cut back, 4 bases at V and 1 base at J, with 13 bases in the middle. The CDR3 nucleotides are TGTGCCAGCAGCGTCTCCCCTCGGGGCACAGATACGCAGTATTTT. It encodes CASSVSPRGTDTQYF.

The gene calls are TRBV7-2 and TRBJ1-1, with 7 bases aligning to TRBD1. This CDR3 has 13 residues. Per germline, CDR1 SGHTA and CDR2 FQGNSA. V was clipped by 2 bases and J by 11 bases; unmatched bases: 8. The CDR3 reads CASSLWFQGEAFF. The CDR3 DNA reads as TGTGCCAGCAGCTTATGGTTCCAGGGGGAGGCTTTCTTT.

The gene calls are TRBV27 and TRBJ2-1; D possibly corresponds to TRBD2 (6 bases). From germline, CDR1 is MNHEY and CDR2 SMNVEV (reference sequence). This CDR3 spans 16 amino acids. Trimming took 1 base from V and 5 from J, leaving 15 bases between them. CDR3: CASSLLVGGYDNEQFF. The CDR3 bases are TGTGCCAGCAGTTTATTGGTGGGGGGTTACGACAATGAGCAGTTCTTC.

The J gene is TRBJ2-5, the V gene TRBV2; 7 bases line up with TRBD2. Trimming at V came to 7 bases and at J to 1 base, leaving 3 bases not matched to a gene. CDR1 SNHLY and CDR2 FYNNEI come from the germline V gene. The CDR3 is made up of 13 amino acids. The CDR3, as DNA: TGTGCCAGCACCGGGGGGTTCCAAGAGACCCAGTACTTC. It yields the protein CASTGGFQETQYF. Full variable domain (rest looked up from reference TRBV2 and TRBJ2-5): EPEVTQTPSHQVTQMGQEVILRCVPISNHLYFYWYRQILGQKVEFLVSFYNNEISEKSEIFDDQFSVERPDGSNFTLKIRSTKLEDSAMYFCASTGGFQETQYFGPGTRLLVL.